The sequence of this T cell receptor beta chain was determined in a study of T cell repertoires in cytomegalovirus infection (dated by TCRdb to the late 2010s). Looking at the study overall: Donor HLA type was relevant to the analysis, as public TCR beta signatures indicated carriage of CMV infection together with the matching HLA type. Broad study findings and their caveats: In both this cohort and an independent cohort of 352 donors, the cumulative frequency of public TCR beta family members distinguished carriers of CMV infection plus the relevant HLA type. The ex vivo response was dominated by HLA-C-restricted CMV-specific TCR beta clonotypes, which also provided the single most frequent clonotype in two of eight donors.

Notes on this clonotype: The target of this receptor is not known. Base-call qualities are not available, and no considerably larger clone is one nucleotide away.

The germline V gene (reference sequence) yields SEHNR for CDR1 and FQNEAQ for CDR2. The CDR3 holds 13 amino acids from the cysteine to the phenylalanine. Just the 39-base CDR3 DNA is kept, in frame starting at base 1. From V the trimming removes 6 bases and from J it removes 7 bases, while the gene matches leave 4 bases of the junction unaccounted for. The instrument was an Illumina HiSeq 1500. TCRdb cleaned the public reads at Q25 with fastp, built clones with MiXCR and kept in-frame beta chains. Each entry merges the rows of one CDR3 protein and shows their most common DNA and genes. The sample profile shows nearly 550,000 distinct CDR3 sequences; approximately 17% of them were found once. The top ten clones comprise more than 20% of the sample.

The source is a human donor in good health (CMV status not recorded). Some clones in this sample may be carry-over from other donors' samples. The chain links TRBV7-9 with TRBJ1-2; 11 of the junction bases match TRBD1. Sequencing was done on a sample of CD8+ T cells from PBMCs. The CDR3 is CASRPGQGAGYTF. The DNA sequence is TGTGCCAGCAGACCCGGACAGGGGGCTGGCTACACCTTC.